The 30 T cell receptor beta chains reported below all come from one sample, sequenced in a study of shared clonotypes between healthy human individuals. Sequencing was performed with immunoSEQ multiplex PCR; in TCRdb, only in-frame clones are kept and a portion is missing. Of some 1,400,000 clones in the sample, roughly 95% were seen once. The sequenced material came from naive CD4+ T cells sorted from blood. Stated subset: CD45RA+ positively selected. The source of these receptors is a man in his thirties or forties in good health.

This sequence joins TRBV5-4 and TRBJ1-1; D unresolved. The V and J ends lost 0 bases and 7 bases respectively, with 10 bases between them. Germline loops: CDR1 SGHNT, CDR2 YYREEE (reference sequence). This CDR3 is built from 13 residues. For the CDR3, the DNA is TGTGCCAGCAGCTTGGTCAGGAGTGATGAAGCTTTCTTT. Translating it yields CASSLVRSDEAFF.

This chain links TRBV18 with TRBJ2-1, with 11 positions matching TRBD2. Germline V gives CDR1 KGHSH, CDR2 LQKENI. The CDR3 length is 16 residues. Trimming at V came to 6 bases and at J to 0 bases, leaving 4 bases not matched to a gene. This CDR3 is CASSITSGSSYNEQFF. CDR3 nucleotides: TGTGCCAGCTCGATCACTAGCGGGAGCTCCTACAATGAGCAGTTCTTC.

The genes are TRBV29-1 and TRBJ2-1; TRBD1 might be the D (6 bases). CDR1 and CDR2 (germline): SQVTM, ANQGSEA. The CDR3 length is 14 residues. Trimming cost V 4 bases and J 4 bases, with 14 bases left between them. In nucleotides, the CDR3 is TGCAGCGTTGGTCGGGACAACATATACAATGAGCAGTTCTTC. It specifies CSVGRDNIYNEQFF.

This clone was detected only once. The same CDR3 is also encoded by other DNA sequences in this sample. This chain connects TRBV9 to TRBJ2-5; 11 bases are shared with TRBD2. V was pared by 0 bases and J by 5 bases, with 3 bases of the junction left unmatched. Germline assignment: CDR1 SGDLS and CDR2 YYNGEE. The CDR3 runs to 15 residues. CDR3 loop: CASSVGLAGLETQYF. The CDR3 bases are TGTGCCAGCAGCGTAGGACTAGCGGGACTCGAGACCCAGTACTTC.

The chain joins TRBV29-1 to TRBJ2-2; D is perhaps TRBD1 or TRBD2 (5 bases each). Germline CDR1 and CDR2: SQVTM and ANQGSEA. The CDR3 totals 13 residues. V lost 6 bases and J lost 0, with 8 bases in between. CDR3 protein: CSVGDPNTGELFF. The CDR3 DNA reads TGCAGCGTAGGGGACCCGAACACCGGGGAGCTGTTTTTT.

This chain links TRBV7-2 with TRBJ2-7; maybe TRBD1 (6 bases). Germline V gene sequence: CDR1 SGHTA, CDR2 FQGNSA. This CDR3 region has 13 residues. Trimming pared 5 bases from V and 9 bases from J, leaving 17 bases between. CDR3 in DNA: TGTGCCAGCAGCAAGGACTGGGAAGGGGGGCAGTACTTC. Its protein product is CASSKDWEGGQYF.

CDR3 sequence: CSTKRGQETQYF. The CDR3 bases are TGCAGCACAAAAAGGGGACAAGAGACCCAGTACTTC. The V and J genes are TRBV29-1 and TRBJ2-5; D perhaps matches TRBD1 (5 bases). The germline gives CDR1 SQVTM, CDR2 ANQGSEA. V lost 8 bases and J 2 bases, leaving 12 bases between the germline ends. The CDR3 is 12 amino acids.

V and J are TRBV27 and TRBJ2-6; D might be TRBD1 (6 bases). V was pared by 5 bases and J by 0 bases, with 14 bases between. The CDR3 runs 17 residues. The germline V gene encodes CDR1 MNHEY and CDR2 SMNVEV (reference sequence). The chain's CDR3 is CASSTPGHHSGANVLTF. The CDR3, as DNA: TGTGCCAGCAGTACCCCGGGACACCACTCTGGGGCCAACGTCCTGACTTTC.

This chain joins TRBV11-3 and TRBJ2-5; no clear D gene. CDR3 length equals 15 residues. Deletions cut 0 bases from V and 5 bases from J, with 13 bases between. Germline CDR1 SGHNT, CDR2 YENEEA. This chain's CDR3 is CASSLDRNPSETQYF. The CDR3 DNA sequence: TGTGCCAGCAGCTTAGATAGGAATCCCAGCGAGACCCAGTACTTC.

This chain connects TRBV5-1 to TRBJ2-1; 7 bases match TRBD2. Per the germline V gene, CDR1 is SGHRS and CDR2 is YFSETQ. The CDR3 is 15 residues long. The ends lost 5 bases at V and 2 bases at J; junction bases unmatched: 7. CDR3 in DNA: TGCGCCAGCAGTTCAGGACTAGATCCCTACAATGAGCAGTTCTTC. Translation gives CASSSGLDPYNEQFF.

V is TRBV2 and J is TRBJ2-7, with 7 positions matching TRBD1. The CDR3 totals 13 residues. Germline values: CDR1 SNHLY, CDR2 FYNNEI. V dropped 7 bases and J dropped 4; count of bases not matched to a gene: 7. The CDR3 sequence is CASKIETGYEQYF. The CDR3 coding sequence is TGTGCCAGCAAGATCGAGACAGGGTACGAGCAGTACTTC.

This chain links TRBV10-3 with TRBJ1-5, with D maybe TRBD1 (5 bases). The germline V gene encodes CDR1 ENHRY and CDR2 SYGVKD. V dropped 3 bases and J dropped 2 bases, with 8 bases sitting between them. The CDR3 length is 14 residues. CDR3 amino acids: CAISDREGNQPQHF. CDR3 nucleotides: TGTGCCATCAGTGACAGGGAGGGCAATCAGCCCCAGCATTTT.

This CDR3 is CASSSGQGIQETQYF. In nucleotides, the CDR3 is TGTGCCAGCAGCTCGGGACAGGGCATACAAGAGACCCAGTACTTC. This rearrangement joins TRBV7-6 to TRBJ2-5; 9 bases map to TRBD1. V shed 4 bases and J 2 bases; nucleotides not matched to a gene: 5. This CDR3 has 15 residues. Germline values: CDR1 SGHVS, CDR2 FNYEAQ.

J is TRBJ1-1 and V is TRBV19; weak D call: TRBD1 (5 bases). The V gene's germline CDR1 is LNHDA and CDR2 SQIVND (reference sequence). Trimming removed 5 bases from V and 3 bases from J, with 16 bases in between. CDR3 length: 15 residues. CDR3 region: CASSPRGRVHTEAFF. The CDR3 bases are TGTGCCAGTAGTCCCCGGGGCAGGGTTCACACTGAAGCTTTCTTT.

The gene calls are TRBV7-9 and TRBJ2-1; D may be TRBD1 or TRBD2 (7 bases each). The CDR3 runs 17 residues. Between the trimmed V and J ends, which lost 1 base and 9 bases, there was a span of 22 bases. Germline V CDR1 and CDR2: SEHNR, FQNEAQ (reference sequence). CDR3 protein: CASSLEPGQQLATEQFF. CDR3 nucleotides: TGTGCCAGCAGCTTAGAACCGGGACAGCAACTAGCGACTGAGCAGTTCTTC.

V gene TRBV28 combines with J gene TRBJ1-1; D is perhaps TRBD1 (5 bases). CDR1 is MDHEN, CDR2 SYDVKM, per germline. Trimming left V 2 bases short and J 10 bases short, with 11 bases between. This CDR3 spans 12 amino acids. CDR3 DNA sequence: TGTGCCAGCAGTTTAGGGGGTTCAGGAGCTTTCTTT. The encoded protein is CASSLGGSGAFF.

The J gene is TRBJ1-2, the V gene TRBV7-8; TRBD1 agrees at 11 bases. V shed 2 bases, J shed 3 bases, and the junction held 8 bases outside the gene matches. Germline loops: CDR1 SGHVS, CDR2 FQNEAQ. CDR3 length: 17 residues. CDR3 in DNA: TGTGCCAGCAGCTTAAGGGACAGGGGGGGTTCGGACTATGGCTACACCTTC. Translated, it gives CASSLRDRGGSDYGYTF.

The gene calls are TRBV2 and TRBJ1-4; 11 bases match TRBD1. The CDR3 has 16 amino acids. Per the germline V gene, CDR1 is SNHLY and CDR2 is FYNNEI. Trimming removed 6 bases from V and 4 bases from J; junction bases left unmatched: 7. The CDR3 is CASSRDRGTLNEKLFF. The CDR3 nucleotides read TGTGCCAGCAGCCGGGACAGGGGGACGCTTAATGAAAAACTGTTTTTT.

The chain couples TRBV11-2 to TRBJ2-5; the D gene is possibly TRBD2 (5 bases). Germline V gives CDR1 SGHAT, CDR2 FQNNGV. The CDR3 spans 16 residues. V shed 4 bases and J shed 1 base, with 16 bases lying between them. Here the CDR3 reads CASSSTIATSQETQYF. CDR3 nucleotides: TGTGCCAGCAGCTCCACGATTGCAACTAGCCAAGAGACCCAGTACTTC.

The chain employs TRBV7-9 and TRBJ2-3, with D possibly called TRBD1 or TRBD2 (5 bases each). The CDR3 is made up of 15 amino acids. Germline V gene data show CDR1 as SEHNR and CDR2 as FQNEAQ (reference sequence). The V end lost 10 bases, the J end lost 0 bases, and 17 bases lay between the germline ends. The CDR3 loop reads CANTFGTESTDTQYF. CDR3 sequence (DNA): TGTGCCAATACTTTCGGGACGGAGAGCACAGATACGCAGTATTTT.

DNA for the CDR3: TGTGCCAGCAGCTTAGCGCATGGGACAGCAAACACTGAAGCTTTCTTT. It yields the protein CASSLAHGTANTEAFF. The rearrangement links TRBV7-9 to TRBJ1-1; 7 nucleotides align to TRBD1. CDR3 size: 16 residues. Germline lookup yields CDR1 SEHNR and CDR2 FQNEAQ (reference sequence). V lost 0 bases to trimming and J lost 2 bases; unmatched junction nucleotides: 6.

The genes are TRBV4-1 and TRBJ2-2, with 13 positions matching TRBD2. Germline values: CDR1 MGHRA, CDR2 YSYEKL. This CDR3 spans 17 amino acids. V dropped 2 bases and J dropped 3; count of bases not matched to a gene: 3. The CDR3 region has the DNA TGCGCCAGCAGCCAACGAGGACTAGCGGGAGACACCGGGGAGCTGTTTTTT. The encoded protein is CASSQRGLAGDTGELFF.

J is TRBJ2-1 and V is TRBV7-2; TRBD2 is a possible D gene (6 bases). This CDR3 is 15 amino acids long. Per the germline V gene, CDR1 is SGHTA and CDR2 is FQGNSA. Deletions cut 4 bases from V and 1 base from J, with 11 bases between. As DNA, the CDR3 is TGTGCCAGCAGCTCTCGGGACTGGTCCTACAATGAGCAGTTCTTC. It yields the protein CASSSRDWSYNEQFF.

The chain joins TRBV4-2 to TRBJ1-5; no clear D. With 4 bases removed from V and 1 base from J, the gap between germline ends came to 5 bases. The CDR3 is 13 amino acids. The germline V gene encodes CDR1 LGHNA and CDR2 YNFKEQ. CDR3 region: CASSPLSNQPQHF. In DNA, the CDR3 is TGTGCCAGCAGCCCGCTGAGCAATCAGCCCCAGCATTTT.

This chain uses TRBV28 with TRBJ1-5; D uncertain. V lost 0 bases and J 0 bases, leaving 12 bases between the germline ends. The CDR3 consists of 17 residues. Germline V gene lookup returns CDR1 MDHEN and CDR2 SYDVKM. The CDR3 sequence is CASSLWGSGNSNQPQHF. The CDR3 nucleotides read TGTGCCAGCAGTTTATGGGGCAGCGGTAATAGCAATCAGCCCCAGCATTTT.

The chain carries TRBV5-1 and TRBJ1-5; no definite D call. CDR3 size: 14 residues. Per germline, CDR1 SGHRS and CDR2 YFSETQ. Trimming removed 4 bases at V and 4 bases at J, with 12 bases between. CDR3 sequence: CASSVDGINQPQHF. The CDR3, as DNA: TGCGCCAGCAGCGTTGACGGAATAAATCAGCCCCAGCATTTT. Full variable domain (missing parts from reference TRBV5-1 and TRBJ1-5): KAGVTQTPRYLIKTRGQQVTLSCSPISGHRSVSWYQQTPGQGLQFLFEYFSETQRNKGNFPGRFSGRQFSNSRSEMNVSTLELGDSALYLCASSVDGINQPQHFGDGTRLSIL.

This chain links TRBV7-9 with TRBJ2-7; the match to TRBD2 covers 10 bases. Trimming took 4 bases from V and 7 from J; bases not matched to a gene: 10. This CDR3 is 15 amino acids long. Germline V gene sequence: CDR1 SEHNR, CDR2 FQNEAQ (reference sequence). The CDR3 is CASSSTSGTPREQYF. Written as DNA, the CDR3 is TGTGCCAGCAGCTCCACTAGCGGGACGCCTCGGGAGCAGTACTTC.

The V and J genes are TRBV7-9 and TRBJ2-5; tentative D call: TRBD2 (6 bases). V was pared by 5 bases and J by 2 bases, with 9 bases between. The CDR3 is 13 residues long. Per the germline V gene, CDR1 is SEHNR and CDR2 is FQNEAQ (reference sequence). In DNA, the CDR3 is TGTGCCAGCAGCCCTGGAGGGCAAGAGACCCAGTACTTC. Translation: CASSPGGQETQYF.

This chain connects TRBV9 to TRBJ2-1; 14 nucleotides line up with TRBD2. The CDR3 loop spans 19 amino acids. Trimming removed 2 bases from V and 3 bases from J; junction bases left unmatched: 10. Germline-derived CDR1 and CDR2 are SGDLS and YYNGEE. The CDR3 reads CASSVEGLAGEYLYNEQFF. CDR3 bases: TGTGCCAGCAGCGTTGAGGGACTAGCGGGAGAGTATCTCTACAATGAGCAGTTCTTC.

The chain employs TRBV12-5 and TRBJ2-5; maybe TRBD1 (7 bases). CDR3 length: 13 residues. The germline V gene encodes CDR1 LGHNT and CDR2 FRNRAP. Trimming stripped 5 bases from V and 5 bases from J, with 12 bases between. The CDR3 is CASGDRAGETQYF. The CDR3 DNA is TGTGCTAGTGGTGACAGGGCGGGGGAGACCCAGTACTTC.